Sequencing of this T cell receptor (beta chain) was carried out in a study of CD4 T cells in relation to SARS-CoV-2 and coronaviruses. Study overall: Shared crossreactive spike epitopes were mapped to their HLA restriction.

Before the COVID-19 pandemic, during about 2011-2019, CD4+ T cells were taken from unexposed donors. CDR3 length: 15 amino acids. The germline gives CDR1 MDHEN, CDR2 SYDVKM. Trimming took off 6 bases at V and 1 base at J, with 16 bases between the two ends. The table came from immunoSEQ multiplex PCR; TCRdb's copy has only in-frame clones and leaves some out. Seen here are tens of thousands of clones, about 94% observed once, and the top ten hold about 0.14%. This TCR was sampled from a human donor in good health. The V gene is TRBV28, the J gene TRBJ2-7; possibly TRBD1 for D (6 bases). The material sequenced was naive CD4+ T cells from PBMCs. Subset in this sample: naive CD4+ T cells isolated by negative enrichment. The CDR3 protein is CASRTTGRVSYEQYF. For the CDR3, the DNA is TGTGCCAGCAGGACTACAGGGCGTGTTTCCTACGAGCAGTACTTC.